Sequencing of this TCR beta chain was carried out in a study of CD8 T cells in Susac syndrome. RNA was extracted with the RNeasy kit, and a quantity of about 0.45 to 1 ug was reverse transcribed using random hexamers. TCRdb processed the immunoSEQ multiplex PCR reads anew with MiXCR; each CDR3 protein has one entry. Among some 200,000 distinct CDR3 sequences listed, roughly 92% were seen once. The CDR3 runs 13 residues. Trimming removed 6 bases from V and 4 bases from J, with 12 bases in between. Germline-derived CDR1 and CDR2 are SGHDN and FVKESK. The chain couples TRBV14 to TRBJ2-5; possibly TRBD2 for D (5 bases). Sequences were obtained from CD8+ T cells from PBMCs. This TCR was sampled from a human donor with multiple sclerosis. DNA for the CDR3: TGTGCCAGCAGTAGCGATTGGGGAGAGACCCAGTACTTC. Amino acids: CASSSDWGETQYF.